This record looks at one TCR beta chain sequence and its context. As yet, its antigen is unknown. The data stem from a study of OX40 agonist ivuxolimab in advanced cancers. Assay: immunoSEQ multiplex PCR; the TCRdb copy retains only in-frame clones and omits some. The table has about 38,000 clones, roughly 82% seen once. Whole-study findings and limits: At 0.1 to 3.0 mg/kg and by week 6, CD4+ and CD8+ T cells in the blood had expanded clonally.

This CDR3 comprises 16 residues. The sequencing used CD4+ or CD8+ T cells sorted from blood, collected in a trial of the OX40 agonist ivuxolimab. The rearrangement uses TRBV12-2 and TRBJ2-3. TRBV12-2 is reported as a pseudogene. This TCR derives from an adult with an advanced solid tumor such as melanoma, head and neck, liver or kidney cancer. DNA for the CDR3: TGTGCAAGTCGCTTAGTTTTCCTGGTGGATGGTGATACGCAGTATTTT. Encoded protein: CASRLVFLVDGDTQYF.